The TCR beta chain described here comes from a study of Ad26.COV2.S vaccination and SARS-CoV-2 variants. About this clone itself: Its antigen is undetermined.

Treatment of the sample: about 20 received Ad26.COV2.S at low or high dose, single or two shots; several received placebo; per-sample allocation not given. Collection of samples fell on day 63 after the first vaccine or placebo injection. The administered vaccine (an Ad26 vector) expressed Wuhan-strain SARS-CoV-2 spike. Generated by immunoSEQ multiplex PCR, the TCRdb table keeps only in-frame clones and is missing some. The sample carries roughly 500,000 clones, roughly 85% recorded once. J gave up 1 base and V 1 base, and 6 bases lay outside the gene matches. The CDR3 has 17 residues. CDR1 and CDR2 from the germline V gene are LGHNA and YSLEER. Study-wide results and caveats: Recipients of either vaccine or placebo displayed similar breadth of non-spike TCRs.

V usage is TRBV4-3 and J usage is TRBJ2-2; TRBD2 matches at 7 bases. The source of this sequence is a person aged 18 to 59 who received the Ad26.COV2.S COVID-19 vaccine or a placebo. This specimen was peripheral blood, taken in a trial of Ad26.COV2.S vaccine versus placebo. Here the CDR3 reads CASSQVPSGENTGELFF. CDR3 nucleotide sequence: TGCGCCAGCAGCCAAGTCCCTAGCGGTGAGAACACCGGGGAGCTGTTTTTT.